This is a list of T cell receptor beta chains from one sample in a study of blood T cell repertoires in COVID-19. Sequenced by immunoSEQ multiplex PCR; TCRdb stores in-frame clones only, minus some. This sample carries a few hundred thousand clones, roughly nine tenths of them seen once, and the ten largest clones take more than 9%. Sequenced sample: PBMCs or T cells enriched from blood (not recorded which). These receptors were obtained from a woman younger than 45 who had recovered from COVID-19. Both conserved end residues are part of each CDR3. Fields, in order: D gene, V gene, J gene, clone size, CDR3 protein, CDR3 DNA. A D gene is named only where the DNA matches it firmly. Not every row has a clone size; where given, it reads once, few, many or a size class.

>.|TRBV29-1|TRBJ1-1|.
CSVVGDTEAFF
TGCAGCGTTGTAGGAGACACTGAAGCTTTCTTT
>TRBD1|TRBV5-1|TRBJ2-2|.
CASSYRGPNTGELFF
TGCGCCAGCAGCTATAGGGGGCCGAACACCGGGGAGCTGTTTTTT
>TRBD1|TRBV29-1|TRBJ1-2|.
CSVEGQGGYTF
TGCAGCGTTGAAGGACAGGGAGGCTACACCTTC
>TRBD1|TRBV30|TRBJ1-1|.
CAWNLGQGVRGAFF
TGTGCCTGGAATTTGGGACAGGGGGTTCGCGGAGCTTTCTTT
>.|TRBV7-9|TRBJ2-7|.
CASSRGSHEQYF
TGTGCCAGCAGCCGAGGGTCCCACGAGCAGTACTTC
>.|TRBV30|TRBJ1-1|once
CACQKRPERGGGTEAFF
TGTGCCTGCCAAAAGCGGCCAGAACGGGGAGGGGGAACTGAAGCTTTCTTT
>TRBD2|TRBV3-1/TRBV3-2|TRBJ2-7|few
CASSQVTLREWVRSYEQYF
TGTGCCAGCAGCCAAGTTACCTTGCGGGAGTGGGTTAGGTCCTACGAGCAGTACTTC
>.|TRBV6-5|TRBJ2-1|.
CASSYRRGSNEQFF
TGTGCCAGCAGTTACAGGCGAGGATCCAATGAGCAGTTCTTC
>.|TRBV14|TRBJ1-2|.
CASSLYRNYGYTF
TGTGCCAGCAGCCTATACCGGAACTATGGCTACACCTTC
>.|TRBV11-2|TRBJ1-2|.
CASRKNTPGGYTF
TGTGCCAGCAGGAAAAATACCCCAGGAGGCTACACCTTC
>.|TRBV18|TRBJ2-5|.
CASSRGEGEETQYF
TGTGCCAGCTCTCGTGGCGAGGGGGAAGAGACCCAGTACTTC
>TRBD1|TRBV13|TRBJ1-1|.
CASSGTGGEALPTPNTEAFF
TGTGCCAGCAGCGGGACAGGGGGCGAGGCTTTGCCCACCCCGAACACTGAAGCTTTCTTT
>.|TRBV7-2|TRBJ2-4|.
CASSLGAGGGQVTSQYF
TGTGCCAGCAGCTTAGGAGCCGGCGGGGGACAGGTGACGTCTCAGTACTTC
>.|TRBV12-5|TRBJ1-6|few
CASGLSVGQPNSPLHF
TGTGCTAGTGGTTTGAGTGTCGGACAGCCTAATTCACCCCTCCACTTT
>TRBD1|TRBV15|TRBJ1-2|.
CATSKRQGPGGYTF
TGTGCCACCAGCAAAAGACAGGGCCCTGGGGGCTACACCTTC
>TRBD1|TRBV4-3|TRBJ1-4|.
CASSQDLETGWRANEKLFF
TGCGCCAGCAGCCAAGATTTAGAGACAGGGTGGAGGGCTAATGAAAAACTGTTTTTT
>.|TRBV7-9|TRBJ1-1|.
CASSGRESTEAFF
TGTGCCAGCAGCGGAAGGGAGAGCACTGAAGCTTTCTTT
>TRBD1|TRBV11-3|TRBJ1-1|.
CASSLGGTGRMNTEAFF
TGTGCCAGCAGCTTAGGTGGGACAGGGCGCATGAACACTGAAGCTTTCTTT
>TRBD2|TRBV7-2|TRBJ2-5|.
CASSGVGGSIETQYF
TGTGCCAGCAGTGGGGTGGGCGGGAGTATAGAGACCCAGTACTTC
>.|TRBV3-1/TRBV3-2|TRBJ1-4|.
CASSQGTEKKLFF
TGTGCCAGCAGCCAAGGGACAGAAAAAAAACTGTTTTTT
>TRBD2|TRBV5-1|TRBJ2-5|.
CASSLATSGRLETQYF
TGCGCCAGCAGCTTGGCGACTAGCGGGAGATTAGAGACCCAGTACTTC
>.|TRBV6-2/TRBV6-3|TRBJ1-5|few
CASSYSTSRGNQPQHF
TGTGCCAGCAGTTACTCGACTTCCCGAGGCAATCAGCCCCAGCATTTT
>.|TRBV19|TRBJ2-1|.
CASSPRPGSYNEQFF
TGTGCCAGTAGTCCGCGGCCGGGCTCCTACAATGAGCAGTTCTTC
>.|TRBV5-3|TRBJ1-2|few
CARSRDSTNYGYTF
TGTGCCAGAAGCCGGGACTCTACTAACTATGGCTACACCTTC
>.|TRBV18|TRBJ2-2|.
CASSPAAANTGELFF
TGTGCCAGCTCACCAGCAGCGGCCAACACCGGGGAGCTGTTTTTT